Shown below are 21 T cell receptor beta chains from a single sample sequenced in a study of blood T cell repertoires in COVID-19. Produced via immunoSEQ multiplex PCR; TCRdb's table is partial and in-frame only. The data hold fewer than 250,000 clones, with about 82% observed a single time. The sample comprised peripheral blood. Receptor source: an elderly woman with acute or convalescent COVID-19.

CDR3 sequence (DNA): TGTGCCAGCAGCCCCCGGGTAGGTGAAAAACTGTTTTTT. Translated, it gives CASSPRVGEKLFF. This chain links TRBV9 with TRBJ1-4, with unresolved D. Trimming shortened V by 4 bases and J by 7 bases, and 11 bases separated the two germline ends. Germline V CDR1 and CDR2: SGDLS, YYNGEE. The CDR3 consists of 13 residues.

The chain employs TRBV10-1 and TRBJ1-1, with D uncertain. The CDR3 length is 12 residues. From germline, CDR1 is WNHNN and CDR2 SYGVQD (reference sequence). The V and J ends lost 2 bases and 7 bases respectively, with 8 bases between them. The CDR3 here is CASSEPGYEAFF. CDR3 nucleotides: TGCGCCAGCAGTGAGCCAGGATATGAAGCTTTCTTT.

The chain employs TRBV29-1 and TRBJ2-3; tentative D call: TRBD2 (6 bases). Trimming removed 4 bases at V and 1 base at J, with 9 bases between. The CDR3 is made up of 13 amino acids. Looked up from germline, CDR1 is SQVTM and CDR2 is ANQGSEA. DNA of the CDR3: TGCAGCGTTGGGGGCGGGGGCACAGATACGCAGTATTTT. Translating gives CSVGGGGTDTQYF.

The chain has TRBV21-1 and TRBJ1-5; the listed D gene, TRBD1, was not tested against the DNA. TRBV21-1 is classified as a pseudogene. This CDR3 contains 14 residues. As DNA, the CDR3 is TGTGCCAGCAGCAGAAGACAGGGCAATCAGCCCCAGCATTTT. Its translation: CASSRRQGNQPQHF.

The gene calls are TRBV27 and TRBJ2-1; 7 bases are shared with TRBD2. The V gene end was trimmed by 6 bases and the J gene end by 9 bases; junction bases not matched to a gene: 8. CDR1 and CDR2 from the germline V gene are MNHEY and SMNVEV (reference sequence). The CDR3 is 13 residues long. CDR3 residues: CASSSTSMVEQFF. The CDR3 nucleotides read TGTGCCAGCAGCTCGACTAGCATGGTTGAGCAGTTCTTC.

The chain couples TRBV2 to TRBJ2-2, with a possible D match to TRBD1 (6 bases). The V end lost 6 bases, the J end lost 6 bases, and 20 bases lay between the germline ends. Germline V gene sequence: CDR1 SNHLY, CDR2 FYNNEI. This CDR3 has 16 residues. CDR3 DNA: TGTGCCAGCAGGGCGAGACAGGCCATCCTTTCCGGGGAGCTGTTTTTT. Its translation: CASRARQAILSGELFF.

The V call is TRBV28, the J call TRBJ2-7; D may be TRBD2 (6 bases). Per germline, CDR1 MDHEN and CDR2 SYDVKM. The CDR3 has 14 residues. Trimming pared 2 bases from V and 6 bases from J, leaving 14 bases between. CDR3 region: CASSLAGPAGEQYF. The CDR3, as DNA: TGTGCCAGCAGTTTAGCGGGGCCGGCGGGCGAGCAGTACTTC.

The chain is built from TRBV5-4 and TRBJ2-1; 9 nucleotides match TRBD2. The germline gives CDR1 SGHNT, CDR2 YYREEE (reference sequence). This CDR3 comprises 17 residues. V dropped 4 bases and J dropped 6; count of bases not matched to a gene: 14. CDR3 residues: CASSPKVSGSSGNEQFF. CDR3 DNA sequence: TGTGCCAGCAGCCCAAAAGTTAGCGGGAGTTCCGGCAATGAGCAGTTCTTC.

The rearrangement uses TRBV7-6 and TRBJ2-1; 7 nucleotides agree with TRBD1. The CDR3 covers 13 residues. Germline V gene sequence: CDR1 SGHVS, CDR2 FNYEAQ. With 5 bases clipped from V and 7 bases from J, the junction kept 5 bases outside the gene matches. CDR3 protein: CASSPQQGNEQFF. In DNA form, the CDR3 reads TGTGCCAGCAGCCCGCAACAGGGGAATGAGCAGTTCTTC.

This chain links TRBV2 with TRBJ2-7; 10 positions match TRBD2. Germline lookup yields CDR1 SNHLY and CDR2 FYNNEI. The CDR3 covers 14 residues. The V gene end was trimmed by 6 bases and the J gene end by 5 bases; junction bases not matched to a gene: 7. CDR3 sequence reads: CASRVAGGGDEQYF. The CDR3 DNA reads as TGTGCCAGCAGAGTAGCGGGGGGCGGGGACGAGCAGTACTTC.

The rearrangement joins TRBV19 to TRBJ1-5, with 7 bases fitting TRBD1. CDR1 is LNHDA, CDR2 SQIVND, per germline (reference sequence). With V trimmed by 5 bases and J by 4 bases, 5 bases remained unmatched. CDR3 length: 14 amino acids. CDR3 bases: TGTGCCAGTAGTGGTAGGGGGCTGAATCAGCCCCAGCATTTT. Its protein is CASSGRGLNQPQHF.

The genes are TRBV21-1 and TRBJ2-2; TRBD2, the D gene given by the table, was not confirmed from the DNA. TRBV21-1 is a documented pseudogene. The CDR3 runs 17 residues. CDR3 DNA sequence: TGTGCCAGCAGCAACGGGATGGCCTTGGCGGGCACCGGGGAGCTGTTTTTT. Protein sequence: CASSNGMALAGTGELFF.

The J gene is TRBJ1-4, the V gene TRBV4-1, with D possibly being TRBD1 (5 bases). The ends were cut back, 0 bases at V and 7 bases at J, with 12 bases in the middle. Per the germline V gene, CDR1 is MGHRA and CDR2 is YSYEKL. The CDR3 covers 15 residues. The CDR3 sequence is CASSQDRGLSEKLFF. DNA for the CDR3: TGCGCCAGCAGCCAAGATAGGGGATTGTCTGAAAAACTGTTTTTT.

V is TRBV28 and J is TRBJ2-7; maybe TRBD2 (9 bases). Germline lookup yields CDR1 MDHEN and CDR2 SYDVKM. Trimming removed 4 bases at V and 0 bases at J, with 13 bases between. CDR3 length: 15 residues. CDR3 in amino acids: CASSSSGTGSYEQYF. CDR3 sequence (DNA): TGTGCCAGCAGTTCTAGCGGGACAGGCTCCTACGAGCAGTACTTC. Together with reference TRBV28 and TRBJ2-7, the CDR3 gives the full variable domain: DVKVTQSSRYLVKRTGEKVFLECVQDMDHENMFWYRQDPGLGLRLIYFSYDVKMKEKGDIPEGYSVSREKKERFSLILESASTNQTSMYLCASSSSGTGSYEQYFGPGTRLTVT.

The chain uses TRBV11-2 and TRBJ2-2; 12 nucleotides agree with TRBD2. J was trimmed by 7 bases and V by 1 base; bases with no gene match: 13. Germline V gene data show CDR1 as SGHAT and CDR2 as FQNNGV. The CDR3 covers 19 residues. CDR3 region: CASSLAPPGLAGTGGELFF. The DNA of the CDR3 is TGTGCCAGCAGCTTAGCCCCACCCGGACTAGCGGGGACGGGCGGGGAGCTGTTTTTT.

A few counts support this clone. This chain connects TRBV7-9 to TRBJ2-7, with D tentatively TRBD2 (6 bases). V was trimmed by 5 bases and J by 3 bases, leaving 17 bases between them. Germline V gene lookup returns CDR1 SEHNR and CDR2 FQNEAQ (reference sequence). This CDR3 spans 15 amino acids. The CDR3 spells CASSVGGEPVYEQYF. CDR3 sequence (DNA): TGTGCCAGCAGCGTGGGCGGGGAGCCCGTCTACGAGCAGTACTTC.

This chain links TRBV7-2 with TRBJ1-4; tentative D call: TRBD1 (6 bases). Germline lookup yields CDR1 SGHTA and CDR2 FQGNSA. Trimming took off 1 base at V and 3 bases at J, with 15 bases between the two ends. This CDR3 contains 17 residues. CDR3 DNA: TGTGCCAGCAGCTTAGATATATCGCAGGGGTCTAATGAAAAACTGTTTTTT. As protein: CASSLDISQGSNEKLFF.

The chain uses TRBV6-9 and TRBJ2-2; 16 nucleotides match TRBD2. Trimming took 6 bases from V and 7 from J; bases not matched to a gene: 8. CDR1 and CDR2 from the germline V gene are MNHGY and SVAAGI. CDR3 size: 17 residues. For the CDR3, the DNA is TGTGCCAGCAGACTGGGACTAGCGGGAGGGCTGGTCGGGGAGCTGTTTTTT. It specifies CASRLGLAGGLVGELFF.

The chain joins TRBV9 to TRBJ2-5, with D possibly matching TRBD2 (7 bases). Germline V gives CDR1 SGDLS, CDR2 YYNGEE. The CDR3 length is 16 residues. V was pared by 0 bases and J by 0 bases, with 12 bases between. The CDR3 nucleotides read TGTGCCAGCAGCGTAGCGGCGGGGGCCGACCAAGAGACCCAGTACTTC. This sequence encodes CASSVAAGADQETQYF. Complete variable domain (other parts from reference TRBV9 and TRBJ2-5): DSGVTQTPKHLITATGQRVTLRCSPRSGDLSVYWYQQSLDQGLQFLIQYYNGEERAKGNILERFSAQQFPDLHSELNLSSLELGDSALYFCASSVAAGADQETQYFGPGTRLLVL.

The J gene is TRBJ2-7, the V gene TRBV5-1, with 7 nucleotides matching TRBD1. The germline V gene has CDR1 SGHRS and CDR2 YFSETQ. V lost 2 bases to trimming and J lost 2 bases; unmatched junction nucleotides: 10. This CDR3 is built from 16 residues. The CDR3 nucleotides are TGCGCCAGCAGCTTATTAAGGACAGGAAATACCTACGAGCAGTACTTC. This encodes CASSLLRTGNTYEQYF. Looking up the rest from reference TRBV5-1 and TRBJ2-7 gives the full variable domain: KAGVTQTPRYLIKTRGQQVTLSCSPISGHRSVSWYQQTPGQGLQFLFEYFSETQRNKGNFPGRFSGRQFSNSRSEMNVSTLELGDSALYLCASSLLRTGNTYEQYFGPGTRLTVT.

This chain connects TRBV30 to TRBJ2-3; TRBD2 might be the D (6 bases). The ends were cut back, 4 bases at V and 5 bases at J, with 16 bases in the middle. CDR3 length equals 14 residues. Germline values: CDR1 GTSNPN, CDR2 SVGIG (reference sequence). CDR3 region: CAWNPGVGGDTQYF. CDR3 bases: TGTGCCTGGAACCCGGGAGTCGGAGGAGATACGCAGTATTTT. Full variable domain (missing parts from reference TRBV30 and TRBJ2-3): SQTIHQWPATLVQPVGSPLSLECTVEGTSNPNLYWYRQAAGRGLQLLFYSVGIGQISSEVPQNLSASRPQDRQFILSSKKLLLSDSGFYLCAWNPGVGGDTQYFGPGTRLTVL.